The 10 T cell receptor beta chains below were found in one sample sequenced in a study of CDR3 diversity in severe acne. Using its own MiXCR run on the PCR reads, TCRdb lists one record per CDR3 protein. The sample has about 86,000 distinct CDR3 sequences, 45% to 55% seen once. The sample was blood. These receptors were taken from a male donor in good health, without acne.

CDR3 DNA: TGCGCCAGCAGCTTGGACGGGTTGGCGCCCCAGTACTTC. Protein: CASSLDGLAPQYF. The chain employs TRBV5-1 and TRBJ2-5; D is uncertain. CDR3 length: 13 amino acids. Germline V gene data show CDR1 as SGHRS and CDR2 as YFSETQ. The V end lost 0 bases, the J end lost 9 bases, and 12 bases lay between the germline ends.

This clonotype was seen ten or more times. In DNA, the CDR3 is TGTGCCAGCAGCGTAGGAGACTATGGCTACACCTTC. It codes for CASSVGDYGYTF. This chain joins TRBV9 and TRBJ1-2; D unresolved. Trimming stripped 0 bases from V and 3 bases from J, with 3 bases between. Germline CDR1 is SGDLS and CDR2 is YYNGEE. The CDR3 sequence is 12 residues long.

V is TRBV19 and J is TRBJ1-2, with TRBD1 as a possible D gene (5 bases). Deletions cut 5 bases from V and 8 bases from J, with 15 bases between. The CDR3 loop spans 13 amino acids. Germline assignment: CDR1 LNHDA and CDR2 SQIVND (reference sequence). The CDR3 protein is CASSGGRLRGYTF. The CDR3 bases are TGTGCCAGTAGTGGGGGGAGACTTCGGGGCTACACCTTC.

V gene TRBV2 combines with J gene TRBJ2-7, with 10 bases lining up with TRBD1. This CDR3 comprises 15 residues. Germline loops: CDR1 SNHLY, CDR2 FYNNEI. V shed 4 bases, J shed 3 bases, and the junction held 6 bases outside the gene matches. For the CDR3, the DNA is TGTGCCAGCAGTGGACAGGGGGCTAAACACTACGAGCAGTACTTC. The encoded protein is CASSGQGAKHYEQYF. The variable domain in full, with the rest retrieved from reference TRBV2 and TRBJ2-7, is EPEVTQTPSHQVTQMGQEVILRCVPISNHLYFYWYRQILGQKVEFLVSFYNNEISEKSEIFDDQFSVERPDGSNFTLKIRSTKLEDSAMYFCASSGQGAKHYEQYFGPGTRLTVT.

A remark on this clonotype: This CDR3 fails to terminate in the conserved phenylalanine or tryptophan, so it likely reflects a read error. The chain has TRBV7-6 and TRBJ1-5, with D tentatively TRBD1 (5 bases). The CDR3 has 13 amino acids. Germline V lookup: CDR1 SGHVS, CDR2 FNYEAQ. Trimming took 5 bases from V and 6 from J, leaving 11 bases between them. CDR3 bases: TGTGCCAGCAGCGGGGGAGGGGCTCAGCCCCAGCATTCT. It translates to CASSGGGAQPQHS.

V gene TRBV11-2 combines with J gene TRBJ2-5; D may be TRBD2 (7 bases). Between the trimmed V and J ends, which lost 5 bases and 0 bases, there was a span of 13 bases. The CDR3 covers 15 residues. CDR1 and CDR2 from the germline V gene are SGHAT and FQNNGV. The CDR3 DNA reads TGTGCCAGCAGCCGCGGGGGCCGTGACCAAGAGACCCAGTACTTC. Protein: CASSRGGRDQETQYF.

Concerning this clonotype itself: Since a much larger clone is just one base distant, this may be a read error. The chain has TRBV6-5 and TRBJ1-5; possibly TRBD1 for D (6 bases). The CDR3 totals 14 residues. CDR1 MNHEY and CDR2 SVGAGI come from the germline V gene. This CDR3 is CASSGGPSNQPRHF. The CDR3 nucleotides are TGTGCCAGCAGTGGGGGGCCGAGCAATCAGCCCCGGCATTTT.

The chain employs TRBV20-1 and TRBJ2-7, with D possibly being TRBD2 (5 bases). The J call is doubtful: the DNA matches TRBJ2-1 better. The CDR3 is 13 residues long. Germline loops: CDR1 DFQATT, CDR2 SNEGSKA (reference sequence). CDR3 in amino acids: CSAAGGSYNEQFF. Written as DNA, the CDR3 is TGCAGTGCTGCGGGCGGGTCTTACAATGAGCAGTTCTTC.

The chain combines TRBV5-1 with TRBJ2-7, with D hard to call. The germline gives CDR1 SGHRS, CDR2 YFSETQ. This CDR3 contains 13 residues. V lost 7 bases and J 5 bases, leaving 16 bases between the germline ends. CDR3 amino acids: CASGPGGTNEQYF. CDR3 sequence (DNA): TGCGCCAGCGGCCCGGGCGGCACAAACGAGCAGTACTTC.

This clonotype was counted only a few times. This sequence joins TRBV4-2 and TRBJ2-5; weak D call: TRBD2 (6 bases). Germline CDR1 LGHNA, CDR2 YNFKEQ. Trimming removed 4 bases at V and 4 bases at J, with 10 bases between. The CDR3 runs 13 residues. CDR3 DNA: TGTGCCAGCAGCCCGCCGACTAGAGAGACCCAGTACTTC. This translates into CASSPPTRETQYF.